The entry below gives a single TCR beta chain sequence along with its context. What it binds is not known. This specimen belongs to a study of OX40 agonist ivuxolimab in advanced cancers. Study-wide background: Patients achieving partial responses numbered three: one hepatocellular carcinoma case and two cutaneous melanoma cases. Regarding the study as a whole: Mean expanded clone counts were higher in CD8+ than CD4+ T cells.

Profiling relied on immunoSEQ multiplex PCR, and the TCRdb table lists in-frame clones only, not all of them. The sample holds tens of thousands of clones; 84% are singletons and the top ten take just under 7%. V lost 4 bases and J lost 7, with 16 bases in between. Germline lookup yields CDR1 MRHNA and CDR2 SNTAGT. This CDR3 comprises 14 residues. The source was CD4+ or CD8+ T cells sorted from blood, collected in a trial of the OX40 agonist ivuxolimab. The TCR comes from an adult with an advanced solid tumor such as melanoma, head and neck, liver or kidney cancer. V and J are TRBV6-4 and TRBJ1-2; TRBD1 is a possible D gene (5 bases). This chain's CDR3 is CASSVHTGSGGYTF. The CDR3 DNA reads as TGTGCCAGCAGTGTCCACACAGGATCCGGTGGCTACACCTTC.